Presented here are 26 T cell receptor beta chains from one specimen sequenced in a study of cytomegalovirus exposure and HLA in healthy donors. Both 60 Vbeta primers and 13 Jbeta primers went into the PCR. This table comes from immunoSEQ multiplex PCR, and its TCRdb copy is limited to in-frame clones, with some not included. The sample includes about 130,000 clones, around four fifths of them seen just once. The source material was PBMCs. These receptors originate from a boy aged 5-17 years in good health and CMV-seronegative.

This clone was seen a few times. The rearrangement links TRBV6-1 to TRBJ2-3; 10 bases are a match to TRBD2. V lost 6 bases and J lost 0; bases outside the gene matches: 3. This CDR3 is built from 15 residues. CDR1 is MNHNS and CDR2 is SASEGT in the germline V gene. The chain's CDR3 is CASRRGLASTDTQYF. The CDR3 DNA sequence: TGTGCCAGCAGAAGGGGACTAGCGAGCACAGATACGCAGTATTTT.

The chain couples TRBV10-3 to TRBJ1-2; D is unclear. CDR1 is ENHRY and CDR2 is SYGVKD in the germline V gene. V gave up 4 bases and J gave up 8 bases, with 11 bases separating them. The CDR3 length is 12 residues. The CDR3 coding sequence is TGTGCCATCAGTGTGAACCGGCGGGGCTACACCTTC. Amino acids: CAISVNRRGYTF.

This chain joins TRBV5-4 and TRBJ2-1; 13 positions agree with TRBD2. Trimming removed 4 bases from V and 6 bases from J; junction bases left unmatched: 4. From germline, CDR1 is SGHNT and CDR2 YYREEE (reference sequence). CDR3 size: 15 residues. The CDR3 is CASSQGLAGVNEQFF. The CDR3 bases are TGTGCCAGCAGCCAAGGACTAGCGGGAGTCAATGAGCAGTTCTTC.

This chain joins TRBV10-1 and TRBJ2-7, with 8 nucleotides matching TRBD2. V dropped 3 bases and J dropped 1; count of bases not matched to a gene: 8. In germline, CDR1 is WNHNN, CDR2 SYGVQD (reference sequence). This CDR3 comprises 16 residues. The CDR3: CASSERGGERSYEQYF. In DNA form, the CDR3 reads TGCGCCAGCAGTGAACGGGGGGGGGAGCGATCCTACGAGCAGTACTTC.

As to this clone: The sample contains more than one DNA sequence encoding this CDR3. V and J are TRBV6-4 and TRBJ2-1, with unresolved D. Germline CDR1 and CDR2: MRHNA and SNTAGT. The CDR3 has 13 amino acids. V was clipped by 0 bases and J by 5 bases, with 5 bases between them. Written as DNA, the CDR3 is TGTGCCAGCAGTGACTCGACAAACAATGAGCAGTTCTTC. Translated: CASSDSTNNEQFF.

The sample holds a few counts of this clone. The DNA for the CDR3 is TGTGCTACCGGGGGACTGACTAATGAAAAACTGTTTTTT. Translation: CATGGLTNEKLFF. V is TRBV25-1 and J is TRBJ1-4, with D possibly being TRBD1 (5 bases). The CDR3 is 13 amino acids. Germline CDR1 reads MGHDK; CDR2 reads SYGVNS.

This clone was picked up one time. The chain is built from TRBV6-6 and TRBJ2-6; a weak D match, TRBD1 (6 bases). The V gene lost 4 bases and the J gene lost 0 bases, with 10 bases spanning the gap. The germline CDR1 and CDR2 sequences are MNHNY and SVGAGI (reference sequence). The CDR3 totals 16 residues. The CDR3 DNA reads TGTGCCAGCAGTTTGGACAGCCGCTCTGGGGCCAACGTCCTGACTTTC. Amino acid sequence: CASSLDSRSGANVLTF.

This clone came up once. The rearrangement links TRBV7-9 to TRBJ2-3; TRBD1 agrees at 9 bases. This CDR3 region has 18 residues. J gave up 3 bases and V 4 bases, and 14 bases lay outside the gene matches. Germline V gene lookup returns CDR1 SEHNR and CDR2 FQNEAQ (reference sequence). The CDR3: CASSWVLGTGTGTDTQYF. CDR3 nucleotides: TGTGCCAGCAGCTGGGTTCTGGGGACAGGGACAGGAACAGATACGCAGTATTTT.

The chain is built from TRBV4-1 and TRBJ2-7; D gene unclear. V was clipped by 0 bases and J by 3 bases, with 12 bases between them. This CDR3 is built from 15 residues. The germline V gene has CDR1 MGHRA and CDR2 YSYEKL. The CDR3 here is CASSQDGLPDYEQYF. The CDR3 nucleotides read TGCGCCAGCAGCCAAGATGGCCTCCCCGACTACGAGCAGTACTTC.

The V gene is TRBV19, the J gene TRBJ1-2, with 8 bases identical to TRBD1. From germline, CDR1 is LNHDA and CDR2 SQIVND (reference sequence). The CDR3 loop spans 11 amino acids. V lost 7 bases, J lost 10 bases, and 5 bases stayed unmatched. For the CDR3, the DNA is TGTGCCAGTAATACGCAGGGGGCCTACACCTTC. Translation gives CASNTQGAYTF.

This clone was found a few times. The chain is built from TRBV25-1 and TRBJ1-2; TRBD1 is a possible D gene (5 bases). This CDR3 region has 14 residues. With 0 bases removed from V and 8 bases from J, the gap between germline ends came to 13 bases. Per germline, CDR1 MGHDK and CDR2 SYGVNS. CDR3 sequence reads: CASSEYYGAEGYTF. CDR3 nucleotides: TGTGCCAGCAGTGAATATTATGGGGCCGAGGGCTACACCTTC.

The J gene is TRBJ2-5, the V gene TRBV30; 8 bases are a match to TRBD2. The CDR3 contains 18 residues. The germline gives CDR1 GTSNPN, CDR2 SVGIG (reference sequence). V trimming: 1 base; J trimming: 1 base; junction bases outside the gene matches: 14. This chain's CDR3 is CAWSARRGAGGIQETQYF. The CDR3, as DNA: TGTGCCTGGAGTGCAAGAAGGGGGGCGGGAGGCATCCAAGAGACCCAGTACTTC.

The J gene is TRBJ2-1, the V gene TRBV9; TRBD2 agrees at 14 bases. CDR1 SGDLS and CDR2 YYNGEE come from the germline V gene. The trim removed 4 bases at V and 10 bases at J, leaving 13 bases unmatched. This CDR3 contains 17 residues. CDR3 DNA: TGTGCCAGCAGCTCACGATGGGGACTAGCGGGAGATGGAGAGCAGTTCTTC. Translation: CASSSRWGLAGDGEQFF. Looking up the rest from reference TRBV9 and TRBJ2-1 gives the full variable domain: DSGVTQTPKHLITATGQRVTLRCSPRSGDLSVYWYQQSLDQGLQFLIQYYNGEERAKGNILERFSAQQFPDLHSELNLSSLELGDSALYFCASSSRWGLAGDGEQFFGPGTRLTVL.

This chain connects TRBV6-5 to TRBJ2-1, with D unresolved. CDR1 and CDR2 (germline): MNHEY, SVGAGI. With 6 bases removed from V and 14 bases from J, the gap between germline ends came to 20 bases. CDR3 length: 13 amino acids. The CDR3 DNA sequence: TGTGCCAGCAGCAACCCCCTTGGAGAGGTCAAGTTCTTC. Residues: CASSNPLGEVKFF.

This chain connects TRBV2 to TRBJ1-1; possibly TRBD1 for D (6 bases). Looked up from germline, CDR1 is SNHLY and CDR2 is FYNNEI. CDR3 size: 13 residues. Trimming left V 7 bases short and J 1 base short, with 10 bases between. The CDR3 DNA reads TGTGCCAGCATTAGGACAGAGAACACTGAAGCTTTCTTT. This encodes CASIRTENTEAFF.

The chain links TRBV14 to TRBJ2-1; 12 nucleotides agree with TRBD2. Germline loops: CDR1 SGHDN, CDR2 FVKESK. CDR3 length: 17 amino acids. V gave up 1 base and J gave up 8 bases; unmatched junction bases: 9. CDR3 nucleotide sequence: TGTGCCAGCAGCCAAGGGACTAGCGGGAACGGCGAACATGAGCAGTTCTTC. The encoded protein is CASSQGTSGNGEHEQFF.

CDR3 sequence reads: CASTQEDYHTGELFF. CDR3 DNA: TGTGCCAGTACCCAGGAGGACTACCACACCGGGGAGCTGTTTTTT. This chain links TRBV19 with TRBJ2-2; possibly TRBD2 for D (6 bases). The CDR3 runs 15 residues. Germline V gives CDR1 LNHDA, CDR2 SQIVND (reference sequence). The V and J ends lost 7 bases and 3 bases respectively, with 15 bases between them.

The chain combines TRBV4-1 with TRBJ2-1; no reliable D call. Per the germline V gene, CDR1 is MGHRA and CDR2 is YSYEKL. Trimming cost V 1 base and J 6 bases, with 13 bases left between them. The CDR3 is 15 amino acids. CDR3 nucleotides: TGCGCCAGCAGCCAAGGACTGCGAGCCATCAATGAGCAGTTCTTC. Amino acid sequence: CASSQGLRAINEQFF.

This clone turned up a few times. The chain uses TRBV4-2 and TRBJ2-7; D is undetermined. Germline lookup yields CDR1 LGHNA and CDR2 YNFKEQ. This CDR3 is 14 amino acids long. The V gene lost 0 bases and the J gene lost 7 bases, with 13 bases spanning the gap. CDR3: CASSQDLTASEQYF. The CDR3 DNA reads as TGTGCCAGCAGCCAAGATCTAACGGCTAGTGAGCAGTACTTC.

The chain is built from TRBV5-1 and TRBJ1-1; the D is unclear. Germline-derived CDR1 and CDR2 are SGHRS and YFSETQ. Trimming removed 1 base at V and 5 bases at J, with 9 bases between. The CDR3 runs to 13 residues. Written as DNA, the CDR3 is TGCGCCAGCAGCTTGACATCTTGGACTGAAGCTTTCTTT. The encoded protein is CASSLTSWTEAFF.

The CDR3 nucleotides read TGTGCCAGCAGCCCCGGCGACTCGAGAAGGTACGAGCAGTACTTC. Protein: CASSPGDSRRYEQYF. The chain joins TRBV4-2 to TRBJ2-7; the D is unclear. CDR3 length: 15 residues. Germline values: CDR1 LGHNA, CDR2 YNFKEQ. Deletions cut 4 bases from V and 4 bases from J, with 17 bases between.

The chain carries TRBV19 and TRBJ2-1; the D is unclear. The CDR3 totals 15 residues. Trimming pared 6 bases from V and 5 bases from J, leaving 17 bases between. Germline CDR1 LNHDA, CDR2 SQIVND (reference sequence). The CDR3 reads CASSLTSSVHNEQFF. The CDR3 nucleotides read TGTGCCAGTAGCCTGACTTCAAGCGTGCACAATGAGCAGTTCTTC.

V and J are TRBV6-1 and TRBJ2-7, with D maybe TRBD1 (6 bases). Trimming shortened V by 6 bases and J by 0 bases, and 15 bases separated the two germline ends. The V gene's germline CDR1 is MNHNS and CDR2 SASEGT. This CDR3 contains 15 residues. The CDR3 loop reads CASRTRRDTSYEQYF. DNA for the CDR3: TGTGCCAGCAGGACCCGCCGGGACACCTCCTACGAGCAGTACTTC.

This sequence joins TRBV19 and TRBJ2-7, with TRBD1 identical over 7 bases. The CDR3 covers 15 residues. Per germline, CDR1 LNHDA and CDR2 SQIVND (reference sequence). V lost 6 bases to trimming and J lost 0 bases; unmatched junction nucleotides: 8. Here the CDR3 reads CASSPLQGLSYEQYF. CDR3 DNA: TGTGCCAGTAGCCCCCTACAGGGGCTCTCCTACGAGCAGTACTTC.

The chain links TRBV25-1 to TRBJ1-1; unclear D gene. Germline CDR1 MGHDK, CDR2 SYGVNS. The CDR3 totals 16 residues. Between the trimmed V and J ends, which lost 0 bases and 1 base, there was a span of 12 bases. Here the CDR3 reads CASSEYFSWQNTEAFF. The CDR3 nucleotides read TGTGCCAGCAGTGAATACTTTTCTTGGCAGAACACTGAAGCTTTCTTT.

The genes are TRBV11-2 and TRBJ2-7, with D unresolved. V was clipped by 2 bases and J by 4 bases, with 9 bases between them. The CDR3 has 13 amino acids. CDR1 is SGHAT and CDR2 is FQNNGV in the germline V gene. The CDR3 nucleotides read TGTGCCAGCAGCTTAAATCCCCCTTACGAGCAGTACTTC. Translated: CASSLNPPYEQYF.